This T cell receptor beta chain was recovered during a study of Ad26.COV2.S vaccination and SARS-CoV-2 variants. TCRdb's table, derived via immunoSEQ multiplex PCR, lists solely in-frame clones and lacks some. Among about 350,000 clones, about 87% were seen once, and the ten largest hold roughly 6%. The V gene's germline CDR1 is MNHEY and CDR2 SVGAGI. This CDR3 has 14 amino acids. Trimming took 5 bases from V and 8 from J, leaving 15 bases between them. Treatment described: about 20 received Ad26.COV2.S at low or high dose, single or two shots; about 5 received placebo; per-sample allocation not given. Samples analyzed were those drawn on day 63 after the first vaccine or placebo injection.

The chain employs TRBV6-5 and TRBJ1-4, with D perhaps TRBD1 (5 bases). This receptor was obtained from a person between 18 and 65 years old who received the Ad26.COV2.S COVID-19 vaccine or a placebo. This specimen consisted of peripheral blood, obtained in a trial of Ad26.COV2.S vaccine versus placebo. The CDR3 is CASSTGLLDEKLFF. Written as DNA, the CDR3 is TGTGCCAGCAGTACAGGACTCCTAGACGAAAAACTGTTTTTT.